This record concerns one T cell receptor (beta chain) sequence. The sample is drawn from a study of identical twins. V trimming: 3 bases; J trimming: 2 bases; junction bases outside the gene matches: 0. The CDR3 extends over 13 amino acids. Germline assignment: CDR1 DFQATT and CDR2 SNEGSKA (reference sequence). TCRdb redid the calling of the 5' RACE reads with MiXCR, one entry per CDR3 protein. The sample has fewer than 900,000 distinct CDR3 sequences; less than 25% are singletons. This sample also appeared in a second study, on T cells expressing NK-cell markers. As that report states: Seven sequenced donors out of eight were HCMV-seropositive, one seronegative. About 6 donors had dominant NKG2C+ clonotypes that comprised about 1.0-7.5% of their CD8+ T cells.

The chain uses TRBV20-1 and TRBJ2-1; 8 bases fit TRBD2. The sequence came from a young woman in good health. Source material: PBMCs. CDR3 nucleotides: TGCAGTGCTAGGACTAGCGCCTACAATGAGCAGTTCTTC. Its translation is CSARTSAYNEQFF.